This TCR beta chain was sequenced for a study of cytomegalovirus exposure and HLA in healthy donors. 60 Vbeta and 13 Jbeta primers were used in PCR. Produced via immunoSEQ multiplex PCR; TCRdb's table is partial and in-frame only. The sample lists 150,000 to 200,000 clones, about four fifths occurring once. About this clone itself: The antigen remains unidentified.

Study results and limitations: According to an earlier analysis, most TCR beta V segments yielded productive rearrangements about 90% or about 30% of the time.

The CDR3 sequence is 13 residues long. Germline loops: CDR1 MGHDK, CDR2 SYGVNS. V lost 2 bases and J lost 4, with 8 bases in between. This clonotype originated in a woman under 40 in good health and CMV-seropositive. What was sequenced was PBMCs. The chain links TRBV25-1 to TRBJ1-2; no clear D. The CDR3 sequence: CASSERGIYGYTF. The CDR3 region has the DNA TGTGCCAGCAGTGAACGAGGGATCTATGGCTACACCTTC.